This T cell receptor beta chain comes out of a study of cytomegalovirus exposure and HLA in healthy donors. Findings and limits, study-wide: Productive status was seen about 87% or about 30% of the time for most TCR beta V segments in an earlier analysis. Roughly uniform depth of sequencing across donors was assumed in presence/absence analyses. Specificity of three CMV-associated chains for CMV antigens was verified in vitro.

With 60 Vbeta and 13 Jbeta primers, the PCR was carried out. Method: immunoSEQ multiplex PCR; TCRdb's copy keeps in-frame clones and lacks some. The sample carries 95,000 to 100,000 clones, about 80% recorded once. With respect to this clone: The target antigen is unknown.

With V trimmed by 4 bases and J by 2 bases, 6 bases remained unmatched. The CDR3 covers 15 residues. Germline V lookup: CDR1 SGDLS, CDR2 YYNGEE. Sequencing was performed on PBMCs. The chain couples TRBV9 to TRBJ1-5, with 7 bases fitting TRBD1. This receptor was obtained from a man in his forties in good health and CMV-seronegative. Here the CDR3 reads CASSPQGGGNQPQHF. In DNA form, the CDR3 reads TGTGCCAGCAGCCCCCAGGGGGGAGGCAATCAGCCCCAGCATTTT. Drawing the rest from reference TRBV9 and TRBJ1-5, the complete variable domain is DSGVTQTPKHLITATGQRVTLRCSPRSGDLSVYWYQQSLDQGLQFLIQYYNGEERAKGNILERFSAQQFPDLHSELNLSSLELGDSALYFCASSPQGGGNQPQHFGDGTRLSIL.